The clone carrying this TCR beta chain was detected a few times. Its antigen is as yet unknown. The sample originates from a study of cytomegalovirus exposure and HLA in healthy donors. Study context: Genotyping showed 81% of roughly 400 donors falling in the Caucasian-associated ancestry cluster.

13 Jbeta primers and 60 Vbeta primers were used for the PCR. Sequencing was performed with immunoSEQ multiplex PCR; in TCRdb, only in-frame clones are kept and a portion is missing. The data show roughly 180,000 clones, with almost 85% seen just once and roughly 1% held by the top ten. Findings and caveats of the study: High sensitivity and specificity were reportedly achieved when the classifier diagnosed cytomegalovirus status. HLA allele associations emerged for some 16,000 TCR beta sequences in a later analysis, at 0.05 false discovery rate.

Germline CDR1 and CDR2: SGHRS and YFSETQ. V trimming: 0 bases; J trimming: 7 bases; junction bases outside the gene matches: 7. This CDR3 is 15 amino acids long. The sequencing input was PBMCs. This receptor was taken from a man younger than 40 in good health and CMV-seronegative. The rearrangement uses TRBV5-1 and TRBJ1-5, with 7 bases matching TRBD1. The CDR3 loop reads CASSLGVGGRQPQHF. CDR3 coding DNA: TGCGCCAGCAGCTTGGGGGTAGGGGGCAGGCAGCCCCAGCATTTT.